A selection of T cell receptor beta chains follows, all from one sample in a study of T-cell reconstitution after alpha-beta-depleted transplantation in children. Each CDR3 protein is one row after TCRdb ran MiXCR on the PCR reads. The sample consists of some 530,000 distinct CDR3 sequences, roughly an eighth of them appearing once. The input for sequencing was PBMCs from the stem cell graft donor, taken from the stem cell graft. The receptor source for this set is a human donor who donated a stem cell graft to a child with combined immunodeficiency. Each CDR3 is given with its conserved first and last residue. Rows may omit the clone size; those that give it use once, few, many or a size class.

>TRBV29-1|13|many
CSVRKGQLNEQFF
>TRBV11-3|14|.
CASSSRRAPEEQYF
>TRBV21-1|19|few
CASSKSRTPHRTSQETQYF
>TRBV21-1|13|.
CASSRGLGYEQYF
>TRBV4-3|18|few
CASSQVLAGGRRAGELFF
>TRBV24-1|12|.
CATSDFRGEQFF
>TRBV4-3|13|few
CASSQEWNHEAFF
>TRBV28|14|few
CASIQGAISYEQYF
>TRBV5-4|20|.
CASSFGLAGVQSRVLNEQFF
>TRBV20-1|16|.
CSARQSPTSGRDTRYF
>TRBV10-3|15|many
CAISFDRGSRGTQYF
>TRBV5-1|15|many
CASSRDRGDPYEQYF
>TRBV30|14|many
CAWSEGTGAYEQYF
>TRBV6-1|13|many
CASSKPTNHEQYF
>TRBV20-1|11|.
CSATFPGPAYF
>TRBV15|18|.
CATSRDLPKVAYNSPLHF
>TRBV29-1|12|.
CSVVDSNTEAFF
>TRBV20-1|14|few
CSARDSLDSNEQFF
>TRBV7-6|13|many
CASSLALADEQYF
>TRBV7-2|20|.
CASSPGLAGPLNGGKNIQYF
>TRBV6-1|13|many
CASMPQGSYGYTF
>TRBV19|12|many
CASTPGDGEQFF
>TRBV15|17|few
CATSRDRGTGKNYEQYF
>TRBV5-1|17|many
CASSLATPPSAYNEQFF
>TRBV6-2/TRBV6-3|15|many
CASSSHRGPNTEAFF
>TRBV15|17|few
CATSNKTSHPSYNEQFF
>TRBV9|13|many
CASMDNSYNEQFF
>TRBV3-1|13|many
CASSQDRGSGYTF
>TRBV4-2|20|.
CASSQDGGDTDTSVANVLTF
>TRBV5-6|16|.
CASSARTGGTTGELFF
>TRBV6-6|13|.
CASGEQLNTEAFF
>TRBV6-2/TRBV6-3|16|many
CASSYYLARGNQPQHF
>TRBV12-3/TRBV12-4|14|few
CASSLIGRAIGQFF
>TRBV5-1|17|.
CASSLGTVSFSYNEQFF
>TRBV6-1|14|.
CASRPLQAQHEQYF
>TRBV20-1|16|many
CSASTLAGFRTDTQYF
>TRBV23-1|16|few
CASSRWTGGCTDTQYF
>TRBV29-1|14|.
CSVEGPPRYNEQFF
>TRBV7-2|13|many
CASSQRIRETQYF